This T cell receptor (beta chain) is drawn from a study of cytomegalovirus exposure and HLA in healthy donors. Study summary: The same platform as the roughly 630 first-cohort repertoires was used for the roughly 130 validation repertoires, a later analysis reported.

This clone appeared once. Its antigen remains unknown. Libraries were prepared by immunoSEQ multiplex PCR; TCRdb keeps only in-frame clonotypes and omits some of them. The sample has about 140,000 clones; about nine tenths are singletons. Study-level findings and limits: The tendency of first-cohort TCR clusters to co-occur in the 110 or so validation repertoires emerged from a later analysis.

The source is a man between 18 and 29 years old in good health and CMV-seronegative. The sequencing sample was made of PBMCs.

The CDR3 protein is CASSLGLNTEAFF. CDR3 nucleotide sequence: TGTGCCAGCAGCCTGGGACTAAACACTGAAGCTTTCTTT. This chain connects TRBV6-1 to TRBJ1-1; D perhaps matches TRBD1 (5 bases). This CDR3 has 13 residues. The ends were cut back, 6 bases at V and 2 bases at J, with 10 bases in the middle. The germline CDR1 and CDR2 sequences are MNHNS and SASEGT.